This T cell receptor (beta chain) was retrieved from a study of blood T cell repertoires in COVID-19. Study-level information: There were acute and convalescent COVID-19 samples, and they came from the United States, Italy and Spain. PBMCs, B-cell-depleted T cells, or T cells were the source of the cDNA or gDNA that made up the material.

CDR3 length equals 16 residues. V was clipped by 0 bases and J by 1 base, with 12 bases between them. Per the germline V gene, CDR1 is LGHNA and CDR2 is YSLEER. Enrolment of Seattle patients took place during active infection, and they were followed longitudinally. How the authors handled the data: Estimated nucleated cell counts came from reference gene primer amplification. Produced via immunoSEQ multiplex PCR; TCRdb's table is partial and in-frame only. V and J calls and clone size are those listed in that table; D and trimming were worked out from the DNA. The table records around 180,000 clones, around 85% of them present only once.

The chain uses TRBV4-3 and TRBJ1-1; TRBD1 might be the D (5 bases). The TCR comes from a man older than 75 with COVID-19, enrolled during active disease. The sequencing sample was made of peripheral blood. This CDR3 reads CASSQDGVQANTEAFF. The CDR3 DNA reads TGCGCCAGCAGCCAAGATGGGGTACAGGCGAACACTGAAGCTTTCTTT.